Reported below is one TCR beta chain. Its matching antigen is unknown. This sample was taken from a study of CD8 T cells in ankylosing spondylitis. Findings of the study overall: A TCR beta motif of fewer than ten highly homologous variants seemed to mark ankylosing spondylitis blood. Clones linked to the disease showed a CD8+ phenotype. They occurred at relatively low frequencies in peripheral blood. Reportedly, disease-linked clones are significantly enriched in ankylosing spondylitis patients' matched synovial fluid.

In making TCR beta libraries, quantitative 5'-RACE with molecular barcodes was used. A single record per CDR3 protein comes from TCRdb applying MiXCR to the 5' RACE reads. The table records some 840,000 distinct CDR3 sequences, 12% of them present only once. Trimming shortened V by 1 base and J by 4 bases, and 13 bases separated the two germline ends. The CDR3 is 15 amino acids. Germline V gene sequence: CDR1 MNHEY, CDR2 SVGAGI. Sample: blood, either unsorted or a sorted T cell fraction (not recorded which). The origin of this receptor is a male donor with ankylosing spondylitis. This rearrangement joins TRBV6-5 to TRBJ1-2; D perhaps matches TRBD1 (6 bases). CDR3 sequence: CASSYLTGGSYGYTF. The DNA of the CDR3 is TGTGCCAGCAGTTACTTGACAGGTGGCAGCTATGGCTACACCTTC.